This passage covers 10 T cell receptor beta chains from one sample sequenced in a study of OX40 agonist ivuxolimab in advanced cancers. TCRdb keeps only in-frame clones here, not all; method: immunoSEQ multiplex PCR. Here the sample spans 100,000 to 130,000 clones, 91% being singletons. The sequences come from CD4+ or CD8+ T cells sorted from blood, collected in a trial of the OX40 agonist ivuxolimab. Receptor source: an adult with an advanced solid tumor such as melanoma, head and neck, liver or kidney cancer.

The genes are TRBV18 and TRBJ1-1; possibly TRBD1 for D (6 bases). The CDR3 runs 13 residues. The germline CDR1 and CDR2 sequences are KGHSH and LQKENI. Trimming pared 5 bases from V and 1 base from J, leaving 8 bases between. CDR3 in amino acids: CASSRQENTEAFF. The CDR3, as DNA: TGTGCCAGCTCAAGACAGGAGAACACTGAAGCTTTCTTT. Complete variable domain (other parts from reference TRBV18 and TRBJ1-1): NAGVMQNPRHLVRRRGQEARLRCSPMKGHSHVYWYRQLPEEGLKFMVYLQKENIIDESGMPKERFSAEFPKEGPSILRIQQVVRGDSAAYFCASSRQENTEAFFGQGTRLTVV.

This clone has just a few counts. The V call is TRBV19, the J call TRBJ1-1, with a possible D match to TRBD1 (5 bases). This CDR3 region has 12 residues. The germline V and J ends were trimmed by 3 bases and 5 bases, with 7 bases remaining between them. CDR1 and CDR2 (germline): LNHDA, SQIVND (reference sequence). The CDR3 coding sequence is TGTGCCAGTAGTATGTGGGGGACTGAAGCTTTCTTT. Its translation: CASSMWGTEAFF.

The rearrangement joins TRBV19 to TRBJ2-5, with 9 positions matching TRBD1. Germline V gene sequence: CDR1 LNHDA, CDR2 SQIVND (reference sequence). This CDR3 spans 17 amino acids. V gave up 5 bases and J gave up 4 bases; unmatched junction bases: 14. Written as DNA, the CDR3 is TGTGCCAGTAGTTTATTCTCTATTCAGGACAGGGGAGAGACCCAGTACTTC. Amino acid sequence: CASSLFSIQDRGETQYF.

CDR3 DNA sequence: TGCGCCAGCAGCCCCGGACAGGGTCGGGCTTACGAGCAGTACTTC. Amino acids: CASSPGQGRAYEQYF. The genes are TRBV4-1 and TRBJ2-7; 8 nucleotides line up with TRBD1. The length of the CDR3 is 15 residues. Germline V lookup: CDR1 MGHRA, CDR2 YSYEKL. V was clipped by 4 bases and J by 4 bases; unmatched bases: 9.

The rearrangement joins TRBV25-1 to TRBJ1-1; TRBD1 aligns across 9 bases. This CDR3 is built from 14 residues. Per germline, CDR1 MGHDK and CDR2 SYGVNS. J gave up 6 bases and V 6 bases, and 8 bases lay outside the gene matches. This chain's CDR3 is CASRGTGGAAEAFF. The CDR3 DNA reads TGTGCCAGCAGGGGCACAGGGGGCGCCGCTGAAGCTTTCTTT.

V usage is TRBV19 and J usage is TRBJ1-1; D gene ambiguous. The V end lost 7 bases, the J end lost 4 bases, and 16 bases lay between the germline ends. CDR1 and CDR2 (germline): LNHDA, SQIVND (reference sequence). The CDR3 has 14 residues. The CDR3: CASTSSTGSTEAFF. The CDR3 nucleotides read TGTGCCAGTACTTCATCGACGGGGTCCACTGAAGCTTTCTTT.

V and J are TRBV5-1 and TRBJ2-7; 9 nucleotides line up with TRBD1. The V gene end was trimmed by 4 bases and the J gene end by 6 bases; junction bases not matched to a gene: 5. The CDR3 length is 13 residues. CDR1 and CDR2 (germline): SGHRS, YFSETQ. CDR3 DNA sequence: TGCGCCAGCAGCGCGGGACAGGGTGGCGAGCAGTACTTC. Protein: CASSAGQGGEQYF.

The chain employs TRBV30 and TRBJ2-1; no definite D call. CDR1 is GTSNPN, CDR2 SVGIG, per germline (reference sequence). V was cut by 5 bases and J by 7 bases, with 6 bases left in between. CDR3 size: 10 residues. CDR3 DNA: TGTGCCTGGGCCCGGAATGAGCAGTTCTTC. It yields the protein CAWARNEQFF. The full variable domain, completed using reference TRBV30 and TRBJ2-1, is SQTIHQWPATLVQPVGSPLSLECTVEGTSNPNLYWYRQAAGRGLQLLFYSVGIGQISSEVPQNLSASRPQDRQFILSSKKLLLSDSGFYLCAWARNEQFFGPGTRLTVL.

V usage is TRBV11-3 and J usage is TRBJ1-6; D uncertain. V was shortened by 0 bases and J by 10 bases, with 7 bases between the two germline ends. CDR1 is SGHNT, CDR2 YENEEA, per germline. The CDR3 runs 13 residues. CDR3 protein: CASSLDGISPLHF. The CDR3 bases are TGTGCCAGCAGCTTAGATGGGATCTCACCCCTCCACTTT.

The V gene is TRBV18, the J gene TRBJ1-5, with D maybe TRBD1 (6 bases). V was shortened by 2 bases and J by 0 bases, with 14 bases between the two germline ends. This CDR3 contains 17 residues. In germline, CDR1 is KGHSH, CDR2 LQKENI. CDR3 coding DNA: TGTGCCAGCTCACCAGGCCAGGGGTTTTATAGCAATCAGCCCCAGCATTTT. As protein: CASSPGQGFYSNQPQHF.